Listed below are T cell receptor beta chains from one sample, sequenced in a study of blood T cells in healthy people across ages. TCRdb ran MiXCR on the 5' RACE reads and lists one entry per CDR3 protein. The table shows about 650,000 distinct CDR3 sequences, with 32% occurring only once. The sample consisted of blood. The receptors shown here come from a woman of 80 years or more in good health. CDR3s include the opening cysteine and the closing phenylalanine or tryptophan. The D gene is left open where the match is weak. The size entry is marked missing in some rows and otherwise reads once, few, many or a size class.

j_call | d_call | v_call | clone_size | cdr3_length | cdr3_aa | cdr3_nt
TRBJ1-2 | TRBD1 | TRBV5-1 | many | 15 | CASSLVLGQEYGYTF | TGCGCCAGCAGCTTGGTTTTGGGACAGGAGTATGGCTACACCTTC
TRBJ2-7 | TRBD1 | TRBV7-8 | . | 16 | CASSLTSGGGSYEQYF | TGTGCCAGCAGCCTTACCTCAGGGGGCGGCTCCTACGAGCAGTACTTC
TRBJ1-2 | . | TRBV7-2 | few | 14 | CASSQNGVNYGYTF | TGTGCCAGCAGCCAAAACGGGGTCAACTATGGCTACACCTTC
TRBJ2-1 | TRBD2 | TRBV7-9 | . | 15 | CASSRPGTSIWEQFF | TGTGCCAGCAGCCGTCCCGGGACTAGTATTTGGGAGCAGTTCTTC
TRBJ2-2 | TRBD1 | TRBV5-1 | . | 16 | CASSLKGQGNTGELFF | TGCGCCAGCAGCTTGAAGGGACAGGGGAACACCGGGGAGCTGTTTTTT
TRBJ2-1 | TRBD1 | TRBV7-3 | many | 12 | CASSSTGGEQFF | TGTGCCAGCAGTTCAACAGGGGGTGAGCAGTTCTTC
TRBJ2-2 | TRBD1 | TRBV27 | . | 14 | CASHRGQGTGELFF | TGTGCCAGTCACAGGGGGCAGGGCACCGGGGAGCTGTTTTTT
TRBJ2-4 | TRBD2 | TRBV27 | . | 13 | CASSFGTTYGQYF | TGTGCCAGCAGTTTTGGGACTACCTACGGGCAGTACTTC
TRBJ2-1 | TRBD2 | TRBV5-1 | many | 18 | CASSLVAGFLPSYNEQFF | TGCGCCAGCAGCTTGGTAGCGGGGTTTCTACCTTCCTACAATGAGCAGTTCTTC
TRBJ2-7 | TRBD1 | TRBV7-2 | . | 16 | CASSFAGTGGGNEQYF | TGTGCCAGCAGCTTTGCCGGGACAGGGGGAGGTAATGAGCAGTACTTC
TRBJ2-7 | . | TRBV6-2/TRBV6-3 | many | 14 | CASRTREGFGEQYF | TGTGCCAGCAGGACGAGGGAAGGTTTCGGCGAGCAGTACTTC
TRBJ2-3 | . | TRBV28 | few | 13 | CASGGGATDTQYF | TGTGCCAGCGGAGGAGGGGCCACAGATACGCAGTATTTT
TRBJ2-6 | . | TRBV7-2 | . | 18 | CASSLWVPGRSGANVLTF | TGTGCCAGCAGCTTATGGGTGCCAGGACGCTCTGGGGCCAACGTCCTGACTTTC
TRBJ2-1 | . | TRBV15 | . | 15 | CATSRDSAGSNEQFF | TGTGCCACCAGCAGGGACTCCGCGGGGTCCAATGAGCAGTTCTTC
TRBJ2-1 | TRBD1 | TRBV5-1 | many | 15 | CASRTGTGPYNEQFF | TGCGCCAGCAGAACCGGGACAGGGCCCTACAATGAGCAGTTCTTC
TRBJ1-1 | . | TRBV13 | . | 13 | CASSWEGRTEAFF | TGTGCCAGCAGCTGGGAGGGGAGAACTGAAGCTTTCTTT
TRBJ2-1 | TRBD2 | TRBV20-1 | once | 19 | CSARLPGLAGGGRFDEQFF | TGCAGTGCTCGACTGCCGGGACTAGCGGGAGGGGGAAGGTTCGATGAGCAGTTCTTC
TRBJ2-7 | . | TRBV11-2 | many | 16 | CASSSGLVMTPYEQYF | TGTGCCAGCAGCTCAGGCCTCGTTATGACCCCCTACGAGCAGTACTTC
TRBJ2-1 | . | TRBV5-1 | many | 15 | CASSLTPTKDNEQFF | TGCGCCAGCAGCTTGACTCCGACTAAGGACAATGAGCAGTTCTTC
TRBJ2-5 | TRBD2 | TRBV20-1 | . | 17 | CSARVSGGRTYQETQYF | TGCAGTGCTAGAGTTAGCGGGGGGCGAACATACCAAGAGACCCAGTACTTC
TRBJ2-5 | . | TRBV7-2 | many | 13 | CASSILVLETQYF | TGTGCCAGCAGCATACTAGTTTTGGAGACCCAGTACTTC
TRBJ2-7 | . | TRBV20-1 | . | 13 | CSASQGMPYEQYF | TGCAGTGCTAGTCAGGGTATGCCCTACGAGCAGTACTTC
TRBJ2-3 | . | TRBV3-1 | many | 15 | CASSPLKGSTDTQYF | TGTGCCAGCAGCCCCCTGAAGGGATCCACAGATACGCAGTATTTT
TRBJ1-1 | . | TRBV27 | many | 13 | CASSLSGGTEAFF | TGTGCCAGCAGCTTATCTGGGGGCACTGAAGCTTTCTTT
TRBJ2-1 | TRBD2 | TRBV20-1 | . | 14 | CSAPLAGGPYEQFF | TGCAGTGCGCCGCTAGCGGGAGGGCCCTATGAGCAGTTCTTC
TRBJ2-6 | . | TRBV3-1 | many | 17 | CASSQGLRASGANVLTF | TGTGCCAGCAGCCAAGGGCTACGGGCCTCTGGGGCCAACGTCCTGACTTTC
TRBJ2-3 | . | TRBV7-2 | . | 11 | CASSWRDTQYF | TGTGCCAGCAGCTGGAGAGATACGCAGTATTTT
TRBJ2-7 | . | TRBV25-1 | . | 12 | CASSGVGFEQYF | TGTGCCAGCAGTGGTGTGGGGTTCGAGCAGTACTTC
TRBJ2-2 | . | TRBV9 | . | 15 | CASSAGHGVTGELFF | TGTGCCAGCAGCGCGGGACACGGTGTAACCGGGGAGCTGTTTTTT
TRBJ1-1 | . | TRBV12-3/TRBV12-4 | many | 13 | CASSLFGNTEAFF | TGTGCCAGCAGTTTATTCGGGAACACTGAAGCTTTCTTT
TRBJ1-1 | . | TRBV12-3/TRBV12-4 | . | 13 | CASRGFADTEAFF | TGTGCCAGCAGAGGTTTCGCGGACACTGAAGCTTTCTTT
TRBJ2-7 | TRBD2 | TRBV7-6 | few | 14 | CASSRTSGPNEQYF | TGTGCCAGCAGCCGAACTAGCGGGCCTAACGAGCAGTACTTC
TRBJ2-5 | TRBD1 | TRBV5-4 | . | 17 | CASSTRSGGPRRETQYF | TGTGCCAGCAGCACACGCTCAGGGGGCCCGCGAAGAGAGACCCAGTACTTC
TRBJ2-1 | . | TRBV7-9 | . | 14 | CASSPNRDSGEQFF | TGTGCCAGCAGCCCCAACCGGGACTCGGGTGAGCAGTTCTTC
TRBJ2-5 | TRBD2 | TRBV20-1 | many | 15 | CSAREQRGGGETQYF | TGCAGTGCTAGAGAACAGCGGGGGGGAGGGGAGACCCAGTACTTC
TRBJ1-4 | . | TRBV14 | . | 14 | CASSQTPGTLKLFF | TGCGCCAGCAGCCAAACCCCCGGGACACTCAAACTGTTTTTT
TRBJ2-4 | . | TRBV12-3/TRBV12-4 | many | 16 | CASSPRNNLAKNIQYF | TGTGCCAGCAGTCCACGGAACAATCTAGCCAAAAACATTCAGTACTTC
TRBJ1-1 | . | TRBV5-1 | . | 13 | CASSPQGWNEAFF | TGCGCCAGCAGCCCTCAAGGGTGGAATGAAGCTTTCTTT
TRBJ2-1 | . | TRBV5-1 | many | 16 | CASSPSVFSSYNEQFF | TGCGCCAGCAGCCCCTCGGTCTTTAGCTCCTACAATGAGCAGTTCTTC
TRBJ2-3 | . | TRBV7-8 | many | 12 | CASTARTDTQYF | TGTGCCAGCACCGCGCGCACAGATACGCAGTATTTT
TRBJ1-2 | . | TRBV7-9 | many | 15 | CASSPHRSSGYGYTF | TGTGCCAGCAGCCCCCACAGATCTTCTGGCTATGGCTACACCTTC
TRBJ1-2 | . | TRBV20-1 | many | 14 | CSARDRAGEMRYTF | TGCAGTGCTAGAGATAGGGCAGGGGAAATGCGCTACACCTTC
TRBJ2-1 | . | TRBV18 | . | 16 | CASSPPSGGRWDEQFF | TGTGCCAGCTCACCACCGTCCGGGGGTCGGTGGGATGAGCAGTTCTTC
TRBJ1-6 | . | TRBV28 | . | 15 | CASSSFSSYNSPLHF | TGTGCCAGCAGCTCGTTTAGCTCCTATAATTCACCCCTCCACTTT
TRBJ2-1 | . | TRBV5-1 | many | 15 | CASSLGLTSHNEQFF | TGCGCCAGCAGCTTGGGGCTGACTTCCCACAATGAGCAGTTCTTC
TRBJ1-5 | . | TRBV18 | medium-sized | 16 | CASSVVAEYSNQPQHF | TGTGCCAGCTCAGTAGTCGCGGAGTATAGCAATCAGCCCCAGCATTTT
TRBJ2-3 | TRBD2 | TRBV11-3 | many | 16 | CASSLGAGGLGDTQYF | TGTGCCAGCAGCTTAGGGGCGGGGGGGCTTGGAGATACGCAGTATTTT
TRBJ2-3 | . | TRBV5-1 | many | 15 | CASSLEGSGTDTQYF | TGCGCCAGCAGCTTGGAAGGCAGCGGCACAGATACGCAGTATTTT
TRBJ2-5 | . | TRBV5-1 | . | 14 | CASSSPGNQETQYF | TGCGCCAGCAGCTCGCCCGGGAACCAAGAGACCCAGTACTTC
TRBJ2-1 | . | TRBV6-2/TRBV6-3 | many | 13 | CASGGGQYNEQFF | TGTGCCAGCGGGGGGGGCCAATACAATGAGCAGTTCTTC
TRBJ2-3 | TRBD1 | TRBV5-5 | . | 15 | CASSPRTGITDTQYF | TGTGCCAGCAGCCCCCGGACAGGGATTACAGATACGCAGTATTTT
TRBJ2-7 | TRBD1 | TRBV2 | many | 13 | CASRQGLSYEQYF | TGTGCCAGCAGACAGGGGCTCTCCTACGAGCAGTACTTC
TRBJ2-7 | TRBD1 | TRBV20-1 | many | 14 | CSANIWDRSYEQYF | TGCAGTGCTAACATATGGGACAGGTCCTACGAGCAGTACTTC
TRBJ1-5 | TRBD1 | TRBV18 | . | 16 | CASSPTGVLRNQPQHF | TGTGCCAGCTCCCCGACAGGGGTGTTGCGCAATCAGCCCCAGCATTTT
TRBJ2-3 | . | TRBV10-3 | many | 12 | CAISGSTDTQYF | TGTGCCATTAGCGGTAGCACAGATACGCAGTATTTT
TRBJ2-3 | . | TRBV9 | . | 15 | CASTPTRGGTDTQYF | TGTGCCAGCACTCCTACTAGGGGTGGCACAGATACGCAGTATTTT
TRBJ1-4 | . | TRBV7-6 | . | 16 | CASSLLAGQVEEKLFF | TGTGCCAGCAGCCTACTAGCGGGGCAGGTAGAGGAAAAACTGTTTTTT
TRBJ2-1 | . | TRBV7-9 | many | 15 | CASSLGALRGNEQFF | TGTGCCAGCAGCTTAGGGGCCCTTAGGGGAAATGAGCAGTTCTTC
TRBJ1-2 | . | TRBV6-5 | many | 11 | CASSSIWGYTF | TGTGCCAGCAGCAGTATTTGGGGCTACACCTTC
TRBJ1-1 | . | TRBV7-9 | . | 17 | CASSPRDRGRKDTEAFF | TGTGCCAGCAGCCCTCGGGACCGAGGTCGCAAGGACACTGAAGCTTTCTTT